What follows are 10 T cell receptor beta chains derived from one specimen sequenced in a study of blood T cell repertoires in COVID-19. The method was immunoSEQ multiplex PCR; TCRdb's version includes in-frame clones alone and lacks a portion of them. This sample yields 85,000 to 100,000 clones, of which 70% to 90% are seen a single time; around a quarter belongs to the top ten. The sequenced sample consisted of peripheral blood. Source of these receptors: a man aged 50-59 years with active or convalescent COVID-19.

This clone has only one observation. The CDR3 spells CASRPSAETQYF. In nucleotides, the CDR3 is TGTGCCAGCAGACCGAGCGCGGAGACCCAGTACTTC. This chain uses TRBV25-1 with TRBJ2-5; D remains unclear. The CDR3 spans 12 residues. V lost 6 bases to trimming and J lost 5 bases, with 10 bases between them. In germline, CDR1 is MGHDK, CDR2 SYGVNS.

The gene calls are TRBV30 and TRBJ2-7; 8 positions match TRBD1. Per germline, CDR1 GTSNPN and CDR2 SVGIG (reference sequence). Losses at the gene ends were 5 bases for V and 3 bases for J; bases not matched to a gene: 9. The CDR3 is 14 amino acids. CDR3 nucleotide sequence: TGTGCCTGGCGTCCACAGGGGGTATTCTACGAGCAGTACTTC. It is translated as CAWRPQGVFYEQYF.

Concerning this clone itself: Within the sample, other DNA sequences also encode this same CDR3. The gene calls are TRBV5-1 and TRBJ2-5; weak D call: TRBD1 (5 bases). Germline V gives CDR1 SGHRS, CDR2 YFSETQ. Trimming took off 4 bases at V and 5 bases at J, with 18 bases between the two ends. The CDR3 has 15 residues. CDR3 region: CASSLAGYGSETQYF. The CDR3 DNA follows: TGCGCCAGCAGCCTGGCAGGGTACGGGTCGGAGACCCAGTACTTC. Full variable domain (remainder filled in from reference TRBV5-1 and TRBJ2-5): KAGVTQTPRYLIKTRGQQVTLSCSPISGHRSVSWYQQTPGQGLQFLFEYFSETQRNKGNFPGRFSGRQFSNSRSEMNVSTLELGDSALYLCASSLAGYGSETQYFGPGTRLLVL.

This chain's CDR3 is CASRPQGSNQPQHF. The DNA of the CDR3 is TGTGCCAGCAGGCCACAGGGGAGCAATCAGCCCCAGCATTTT. The chain recombines TRBV3-1 (or the pseudogene TRBV3-2) with TRBJ1-5, with 7 nucleotides matching TRBD1. This CDR3 is 14 amino acids long. V lost 6 bases, J lost 1 base, and 3 bases stayed unmatched. Looked up from germline, CDR1 is LGHDT and CDR2 is YNNKEL (reference sequence).

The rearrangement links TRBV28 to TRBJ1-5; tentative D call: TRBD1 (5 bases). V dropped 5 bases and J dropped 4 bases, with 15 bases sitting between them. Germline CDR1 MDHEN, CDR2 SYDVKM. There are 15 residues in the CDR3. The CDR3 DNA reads TGTGCCAGCAGTGTCAGCGGGACCTGGAATCAGCCCCAGCATTTT. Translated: CASSVSGTWNQPQHF.

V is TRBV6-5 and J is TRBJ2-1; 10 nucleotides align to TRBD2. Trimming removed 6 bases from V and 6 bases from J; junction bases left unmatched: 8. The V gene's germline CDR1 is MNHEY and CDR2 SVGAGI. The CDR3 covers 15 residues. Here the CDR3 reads CASSHGAGGPNEQFF. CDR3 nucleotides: TGTGCCAGCAGCCACGGAGCGGGAGGGCCCAATGAGCAGTTCTTC.

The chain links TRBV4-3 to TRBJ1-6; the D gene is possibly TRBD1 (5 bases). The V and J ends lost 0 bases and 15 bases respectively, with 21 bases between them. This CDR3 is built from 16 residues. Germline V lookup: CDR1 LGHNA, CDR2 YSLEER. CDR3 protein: CASSQELGRAPSVLHF. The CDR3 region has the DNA TGCGCCAGCAGCCAAGAATTAGGCAGGGCCCCGTCGGTCCTCCACTTT.

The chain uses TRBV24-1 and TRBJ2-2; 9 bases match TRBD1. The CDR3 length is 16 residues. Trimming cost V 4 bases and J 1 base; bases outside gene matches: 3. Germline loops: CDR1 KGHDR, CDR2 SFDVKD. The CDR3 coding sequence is TGTGCCACCAGTGACCAGACAGGGGGGAACACCGGGGAGCTGTTTTTT. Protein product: CATSDQTGGNTGELFF.

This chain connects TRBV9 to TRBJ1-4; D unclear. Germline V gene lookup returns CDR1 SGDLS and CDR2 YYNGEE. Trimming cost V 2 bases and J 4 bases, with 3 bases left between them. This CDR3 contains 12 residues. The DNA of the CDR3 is TGTGCCAGCAGCGTCCGTAATGAAAAACTGTTTTTT. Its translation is CASSVRNEKLFF.

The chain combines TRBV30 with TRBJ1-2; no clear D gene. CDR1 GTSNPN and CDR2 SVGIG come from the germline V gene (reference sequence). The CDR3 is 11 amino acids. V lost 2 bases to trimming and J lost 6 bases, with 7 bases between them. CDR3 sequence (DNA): TGTGCCTGGAGTCAGGTAGATGGCTACACCTTC. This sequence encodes CAWSQVDGYTF.